The 20 T cell receptor beta chains below come from one sample, sequenced in a study of shared clonotypes between healthy human individuals. The table came from immunoSEQ multiplex PCR; TCRdb's copy has only in-frame clones and leaves some out. The sample contains about 480,000 clones, 60% to 80% of which appear only once. Material for sequencing was PBMCs. The receptor set was obtained from a woman between 40 and 50 years old in good health. Some clones in this sample may be carry-over from other donors' samples.

This sequence joins TRBV7-9 and TRBJ2-2, with 8 bases matching TRBD2. Germline CDR1 reads SEHNR; CDR2 reads FQNEAQ (reference sequence). The V and J ends lost 5 bases and 1 base, in that order; junction bases with no gene match: 9. The CDR3 has 17 amino acids. This CDR3 reads CASSLYEGLVNTGELFF. The CDR3 nucleotides are TGTGCCAGCAGCCTCTATGAGGGACTAGTGAACACCGGGGAGCTGTTTTTT.

V is TRBV28 and J is TRBJ1-1, with 7 bases identical to TRBD1. The CDR3 runs 13 residues. The germline CDR1 and CDR2 sequences are MDHEN and SYDVKM. J was trimmed by 5 bases and V by 1 base; bases with no gene match: 1. This chain's CDR3 is CASSLFRGTEAFF. CDR3 nucleotide sequence: TGTGCCAGCAGTTTATTCAGGGGGACTGAAGCTTTCTTT.

V is TRBV29-1 and J is TRBJ1-4, with 8 bases identical to TRBD1. Looked up from germline, CDR1 is SQVTM and CDR2 is ANQGSEA. The trim removed 5 bases at V and 4 bases at J, leaving 15 bases unmatched. This CDR3 has 17 residues. CDR3 DNA: TGCAGCGTTTTGGACAGGGAGCTACCGGCACATAATGAAAAACTGTTTTTT. Translated: CSVLDRELPAHNEKLFF.

The rearrangement links TRBV4-3 to TRBJ2-3, with TRBD2 matching 8 bases. V shed 0 bases and J 2 bases; nucleotides not matched to a gene: 4. The length of the CDR3 is 16 residues. Germline V gene data show CDR1 as LGHNA and CDR2 as YSLEER. The CDR3, as DNA: TGCGCCAGCAGCCAAGAGGTAGCGGGACACACAGATACGCAGTATTTT. This encodes CASSQEVAGHTDTQYF.

The V gene is TRBV5-4, the J gene TRBJ2-7, with TRBD1 matching over 7 bases. The CDR3 totals 14 residues. Germline V gene lookup returns CDR1 SGHNT and CDR2 YYREEE (reference sequence). J lost 2 bases, V lost 4 bases, and 6 bases had no gene match. CDR3 sequence: CASSPSGTAYEQYF. In DNA form, the CDR3 reads TGTGCCAGCAGCCCGTCCGGGACAGCCTACGAGCAGTACTTC.

The V call is TRBV9, the J call TRBJ2-7; D unclear. The V end lost 0 bases, the J end lost 6 bases, and 7 bases lay between the germline ends. Germline CDR1 is SGDLS and CDR2 is YYNGEE. The CDR3 contains 12 residues. The CDR3 nucleotides read TGTGCCAGCAGCGTAGCGCACGGCGAGCAGTACTTC. Translation gives CASSVAHGEQYF.

The chain uses TRBV14 and TRBJ1-1; D possibly corresponds to TRBD1 (5 bases). Germline V gives CDR1 SGHDN, CDR2 FVKESK. This CDR3 comprises 17 residues. V gave up 0 bases and J gave up 0 bases, with 14 bases separating them. The CDR3, as DNA: TGTGCCAGCAGCCAAGAGGTGTGGATGGACATGAACACTGAAGCTTTCTTT. Its protein is CASSQEVWMDMNTEAFF.

This rearrangement joins TRBV5-4 to TRBJ1-2; D not resolved. Germline V gives CDR1 SGHNT, CDR2 YYREEE (reference sequence). This CDR3 spans 13 amino acids. V lost 7 bases, J lost 3 bases, and 13 bases lay in between. CDR3 DNA: TGTGCCAGCTCCCGGGCCGGATACTATGGCTACACCTTC. The encoded protein is CASSRAGYYGYTF.

The chain joins TRBV10-1 to TRBJ2-1; D gene unclear. CDR3 length equals 16 residues. Looked up from germline, CDR1 is WNHNN and CDR2 is SYGVQD (reference sequence). Trimming removed 4 bases from V and 5 bases from J, with 18 bases in between. The CDR3 loop reads CASSAKRLDPDNEQFF. CDR3 DNA sequence: TGCGCCAGCAGTGCGAAAAGACTCGACCCTGACAATGAGCAGTTCTTC.

The gene calls are TRBV27 and TRBJ2-6, with D hard to call. Trimming removed 5 bases at V and 2 bases at J, with 4 bases between. The CDR3 extends over 13 amino acids. CDR1 and CDR2 (germline): MNHEY, SMNVEV (reference sequence). The CDR3 sequence: CASSPTGANVLTF. The CDR3 coding sequence is TGTGCCAGCAGTCCAACTGGGGCCAACGTCCTGACTTTC.

V and J are TRBV6-5 and TRBJ1-1; 7 nucleotides line up with TRBD1. Germline lookup yields CDR1 MNHEY and CDR2 SVGAGI. After removal of 4 bases from V and 10 bases from J, the junction contained 6 bases not matched to a gene. The CDR3 consists of 12 residues. CDR3 protein: CASSSRQGRAFF. CDR3 bases: TGTGCCAGCAGTTCCAGACAGGGTCGAGCTTTCTTT.

This clone was observed a handful of times. This rearrangement joins TRBV5-1 to TRBJ1-2, with a possible D match to TRBD1 (5 bases). The V end was cut by 2 bases, the J end by 8 bases, with 13 bases between. The CDR3 covers 13 residues. Germline CDR1 SGHRS, CDR2 YFSETQ. The CDR3 sequence is CASSFRGADGYTF. DNA for the CDR3: TGCGCCAGCAGCTTCAGAGGGGCCGACGGCTACACCTTC.

The genes are TRBV28 and TRBJ1-2; 9 nucleotides align to TRBD1. The CDR3 runs to 12 residues. With 7 bases clipped from V and 8 bases from J, the junction kept 5 bases outside the gene matches. In germline, CDR1 is MDHEN, CDR2 SYDVKM. The DNA for the CDR3 is TGTGCCAGCAAGAGGGACAGGGAAGGCTACACCTTC. Translation gives CASKRDREGYTF.

This clone was found once. Other DNA sequences within the sample encode an identical CDR3. The rearrangement uses TRBV2 and TRBJ2-2; D could derive from TRBD1 or TRBD2 (5 bases each). CDR1 SNHLY and CDR2 FYNNEI come from the germline V gene. There are 18 residues in the CDR3. Trimming took off 0 bases at V and 2 bases at J, with 16 bases between the two ends. The DNA for the CDR3 is TGTGCCAGCAGTGAAGCAGCTAGGACGGGGACCAACACCGGGGAGCTGTTTTTT. Translating it yields CASSEAARTGTNTGELFF.

This chain joins TRBV15 and TRBJ1-3; no reliable D call. The ends were cut back, 0 bases at V and 0 bases at J, with 15 bases in the middle. CDR3 length: 18 residues. Germline V gene data show CDR1 as LNHNV and CDR2 as YYDKDF (reference sequence). CDR3 sequence (DNA): TGTGCCACCAGCAGAGATCTCCCGGGAGTCGGCTCTGGAAACACCATATATTTT. Translation: CATSRDLPGVGSGNTIYF.

This chain links TRBV5-1 with TRBJ2-7; TRBD2 matches at 12 bases. Germline trimming cut 3 bases from V and 4 bases from J; bases unmatched to any gene: 11. Germline assignment: CDR1 SGHRS and CDR2 YFSETQ. The CDR3 runs to 17 residues. This chain's CDR3 is CASSWGTLTSGGYEQYF. CDR3 DNA sequence: TGCGCCAGCAGCTGGGGGACCCTGACTAGCGGGGGATACGAGCAGTACTTC.

This clone was detected ten times or more. V is TRBV30 and J is TRBJ1-2; tentative D call: TRBD1 (6 bases). Germline loops: CDR1 GTSNPN, CDR2 SVGIG (reference sequence). The CDR3 has 15 residues. Trimming pared 2 bases from V and 2 bases from J, leaving 15 bases between. The CDR3 nucleotides read TGTGCCTGGAGTCGCTTGCGGGACACCAACTATGGCTACACCTTC. Translating it yields CAWSRLRDTNYGYTF.

V is TRBV29-1 and J is TRBJ2-7, with TRBD1 matching over 7 bases. CDR1 and CDR2 from the germline V gene are SQVTM and ANQGSEA. J lost 0 bases, V lost 6 bases, and 5 bases had no gene match. CDR3 length: 13 amino acids. CDR3 sequence: CSVLTGVSYEQYF. The CDR3 bases are TGCAGCGTCTTAACAGGGGTCTCCTACGAGCAGTACTTC.

The rearrangement links TRBV18 to TRBJ2-2; D not certain. Germline CDR1 KGHSH, CDR2 LQKENI. The V end lost 3 bases, the J end lost 4 bases, and 6 bases lay between the germline ends. The CDR3 is made up of 13 amino acids. The CDR3 protein is CASSPAVTGELFF. In DNA form, the CDR3 reads TGTGCCAGCTCACCCGCGGTCACCGGGGAGCTGTTTTTT.

Comment on this clone: At the DNA level, this CDR3 is encoded by other sequences in the same sample as well. This chain uses TRBV7-3 with TRBJ2-2, with no clear D. The germline V and J ends were trimmed by 1 base and 0 bases, with 3 bases remaining between them. The germline V gene has CDR1 SGHTA and CDR2 FQGTGA. This CDR3 is 14 amino acids long. CDR3 amino acids: CASSLSTNTGELFF. DNA of the CDR3: TGTGCCAGCAGCTTAAGCACGAACACCGGGGAGCTGTTTTTT.